This TCR beta chain appears in the sequencing data of a study of T cells expressing NK-cell markers. Study summary: Sequencing of TCR beta repertoires drew on sorted CD3+CD56+NKG2C+, CD3+CD56+NKG2C- and CD3+CD56-NKG2C+ T cells. The study, taken as a whole, reports: The same clonotypes also predominated in the CD3+CD56-NKG2C+ fraction of several donors. Uncertainty persisted over the HCMV specificity of expanded NKG2C+ T cell clones.

The CDR3 runs 15 residues. Germline assignment: CDR1 SEHNR and CDR2 FQNEAQ (reference sequence). TCRdb reprocessed the 5' RACE reads, with one entry per CDR3 protein and no DNA. Recorded for this sample: 500,000 or so distinct CDR3 sequences. A note on this clonotype: What it recognizes is unknown.

This sequence originates from a man aged 18 to 29 in good health. Sequences were obtained from blood T cells: a sorted CD56 or NKG2C T cell subset, CD4+ or CD8+ T cells, or bulk PBMC T cells (not recorded which). The rearrangement joins TRBV7-9 to TRBJ2-1. The CDR3 sequence: CASSPQNRVYNEQFF.